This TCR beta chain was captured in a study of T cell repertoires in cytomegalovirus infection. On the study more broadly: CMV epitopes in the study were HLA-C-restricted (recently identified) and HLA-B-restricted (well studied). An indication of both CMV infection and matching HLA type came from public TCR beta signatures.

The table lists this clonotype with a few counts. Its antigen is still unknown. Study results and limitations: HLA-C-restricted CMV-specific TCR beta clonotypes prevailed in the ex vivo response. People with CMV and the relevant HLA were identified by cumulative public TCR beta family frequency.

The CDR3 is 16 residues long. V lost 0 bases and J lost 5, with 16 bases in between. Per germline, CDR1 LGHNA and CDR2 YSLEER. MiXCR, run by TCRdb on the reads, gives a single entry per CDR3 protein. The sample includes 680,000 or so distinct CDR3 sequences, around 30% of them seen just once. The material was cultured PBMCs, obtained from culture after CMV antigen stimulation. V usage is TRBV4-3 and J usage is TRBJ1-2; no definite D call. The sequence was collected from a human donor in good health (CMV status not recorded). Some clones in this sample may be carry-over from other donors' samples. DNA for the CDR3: TGCGCCAGCAGCCAAGAAAAAGGAGGCGGGTGGTATGGCTACACCTTC. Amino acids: CASSQEKGGGWYGYTF.